This record covers a single T cell receptor (beta chain). All the people who gave samples were healthy bone marrow donors. The germline CDR1 and CDR2 sequences are SGHDN and FVKESK. This CDR3 has 13 residues. The ends were cut back, 0 bases at V and 4 bases at J, with 7 bases in the middle. With 60 Vbeta and 13 Jbeta primers, the PCR was carried out. The table came from immunoSEQ multiplex PCR; TCRdb's copy has only in-frame clones and leaves some out. The sample contains more than 110,000 clones, 75% to 85% of which appear only once. The source of the sample is a study of cytomegalovirus exposure and HLA in healthy donors.

Sequenced: PBMCs. The chain uses TRBV14 and TRBJ2-7, with no clear D. This TCR was recovered from a man aged 50 to 59 in good health and CMV-seronegative. The CDR3 loop reads CASSQDQAYEQYF. CDR3 DNA: TGTGCCAGCAGCCAAGACCAGGCTTACGAGCAGTACTTC.